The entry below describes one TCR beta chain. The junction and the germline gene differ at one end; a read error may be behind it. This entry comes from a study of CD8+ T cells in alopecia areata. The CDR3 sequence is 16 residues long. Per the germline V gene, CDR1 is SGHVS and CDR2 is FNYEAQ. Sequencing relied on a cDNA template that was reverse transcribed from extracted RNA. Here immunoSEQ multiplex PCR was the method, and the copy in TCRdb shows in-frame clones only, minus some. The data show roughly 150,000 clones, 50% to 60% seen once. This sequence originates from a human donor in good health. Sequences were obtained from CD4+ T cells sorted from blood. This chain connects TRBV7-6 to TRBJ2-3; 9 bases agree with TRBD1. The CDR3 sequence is CASSLAPGQGADTQYF. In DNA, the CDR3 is TGTGCCAGCAGCCTAGCGCCGGGACAGGGTGCAGATACGCAGTATTTT.